These 18 T cell receptor beta chains were all obtained from the same sample, sequenced in a study of blood T cells in healthy people across ages (dated by TCRdb to between 2015 and 2017). The method was 5' RACE. Instrument on record: Illumina HiSeq 2500. The second PCR ran for roughly 7 to 11 cycles and used a J-beta primer mix along with a sample-barcoded 5' primer. The public sequencing data were trimmed at Q25 with fastp and processed into clonotypes with MiXCR by TCRdb, which kept only in-frame beta chains. CDR3 protein duplicates are merged, each entry listing the most common genes and DNA. The sample table lists nearly 1 million distinct CDR3 sequences, just over 50% of them with a count of one. The biggest ten clones account for about 21% of the sample. The source material was blood. The receptors originated from a woman in her sixties or seventies in good health.

This sequence joins TRBV6-1 and TRBJ2-5; D is uncertain. The V gene's germline CDR1 is MNHNS and CDR2 SASEGT. With 5 bases removed from V and 4 bases from J, the gap between germline ends came to 11 bases. This CDR3 is 13 amino acids long. This chain's CDR3 is CASSIRLLETQYF. As DNA, the CDR3 is TGTGCCAGCAGTATCAGGCTCTTAGAGACCCAGTACTTC.

This chain uses TRBV27 with TRBJ2-2; perhaps TRBD2 as D (6 bases). The V end lost 3 bases, the J end lost 7 bases, and 12 bases lay between the germline ends. Per germline, CDR1 MNHEY and CDR2 SMNVEV (reference sequence). The CDR3 spans 14 residues. The CDR3 DNA is TGTGCCAGCAGTTTCAGGAGGGCCCACGGGGAGCTGTTTTTT. It codes for CASSFRRAHGELFF.

This clonotype was seen only a few times. V is TRBV6-6 and J is TRBJ2-7, with 11 bases matching TRBD1. J was trimmed by 7 bases and V by 6 bases; bases with no gene match: 11. CDR1 and CDR2 from the germline V gene are MNHNY and SVGAGI (reference sequence). This CDR3 comprises 15 residues. CDR3 bases: TGTGCCAGCAGCAATCCGGGACAGGGGGTTTTAGAGCAGTACTTC. It is translated as CASSNPGQGVLEQYF.

The chain carries TRBV7-2 and TRBJ1-1; D is unresolved. The CDR3 is 15 amino acids. Germline CDR1 is SGHTA and CDR2 is FQGNSA. Trimming left V 1 base short and J 4 bases short, with 13 bases between. The CDR3 sequence is CASSLVGVRLTEAFF. Written as DNA, the CDR3 is TGTGCCAGCAGCTTAGTTGGAGTCCGCCTCACTGAAGCTTTCTTT.

This clonotype was counted a few times. V is TRBV20-1 and J is TRBJ2-3; TRBD2 matches 14 bases. CDR1 DFQATT and CDR2 SNEGSKA come from the germline V gene (reference sequence). The length of the CDR3 is 17 residues. V lost 0 bases, J lost 4 bases, and 6 bases stayed unmatched. The CDR3 sequence is CSARDWGLAGEPDTQYF. The CDR3 DNA sequence: TGCAGTGCTAGAGATTGGGGACTAGCGGGAGAACCAGATACGCAGTATTTT.

The chain employs TRBV18 and TRBJ2-7; 9 bases match TRBD1. After removal of 4 bases from V and 5 bases from J, the junction contained 9 bases not matched to a gene. The length of the CDR3 is 15 residues. Germline values: CDR1 KGHSH, CDR2 LQKENI. CDR3 in amino acids: CASSRQGQGFDEQYF. The CDR3 bases are TGTGCCAGCTCACGACAGGGACAGGGATTCGACGAGCAGTACTTC. The full variable domain, with the rest looked up from reference TRBV18 and TRBJ2-7, is NAGVMQNPRHLVRRRGQEARLRCSPMKGHSHVYWYRQLPEEGLKFMVYLQKENIIDESGMPKERFSAEFPKEGPSILRIQQVVRGDSAAYFCASSRQGQGFDEQYFGPGTRLTVT.

In this sample, this clonotype turned up many times. The V call is TRBV15, the J call TRBJ2-7; TRBD2 might be the D (5 bases). The CDR3 consists of 14 residues. Germline loops: CDR1 LNHNV, CDR2 YYDKDF (reference sequence). Trimming cost V 1 base and J 5 bases, with 12 bases left between them. Written as DNA, the CDR3 is TGTGCCACCAGCAGAGGAGGGTTCTACGACGAGCAGTACTTC. It specifies CATSRGGFYDEQYF.

The gene calls are TRBV12-3 or TRBV12-4 and TRBJ2-3, with D perhaps matching TRBD1 or TRBD2 (5 bases each). The CDR3 runs to 15 residues. V was clipped by 3 bases and J by 5 bases, with 15 bases between them. The CDR3 DNA is TGTGCCAGCAGTTTGGGACGGGGCCGTGGAGATACGCAGTATTTT. This translates into CASSLGRGRGDTQYF.

V is TRBV7-6 and J is TRBJ2-4; 10 bases line up with TRBD2. This CDR3 is built from 17 residues. Germline V CDR1 and CDR2: SGHVS, FNYEAQ. J lost 4 bases, V lost 5 bases, and 11 bases had no gene match. The CDR3 coding sequence is TGTGCCAGCAGCACAATTCTTAGCGGGAGGTCAAAAAACATTCAGTACTTC. Amino acid sequence: CASSTILSGRSKNIQYF. The full variable domain, its missing parts supplied by reference TRBV7-6 and TRBJ2-4, is GAGVSQSPRYKVTKRGQDVALRCDPISGHVSLYWYRQALGQGPEFLTYFNYEAQQDKSGLPNDRFSAERPEGSISTLTIQRTEQRDSAMYRCASSTILSGRSKNIQYFGAGTRLSVL.

The chain employs TRBV11-2 and TRBJ2-1, with D perhaps matching TRBD2 (6 bases). The closer fit of TRBJ2-7 to the DNA end suggests the J call may be wrong. Germline-derived CDR1 and CDR2 are SGHAT and FQNNGV. There are 15 residues in the CDR3. CDR3 protein: CASSRPGLTWLEQYF. CDR3 sequence (DNA): TGTGCCAGCAGCCGTCCGGGACTTACTTGGCTCGAGCAGTACTTC.

In its sample, this clonotype was seen a few times. J is TRBJ2-3 and V is TRBV21-1. TRBV21-1 counts as a pseudogene. The CDR3 length is 17 residues. The CDR3 DNA sequence: TGTGCCAGCAGCACCCGACGGACCTACGATAGCACAGATACGCAGTATTTT. Amino acid sequence: CASSTRRTYDSTDTQYF.

For this clonotype: The junction and the germline gene differ at one end; a read error may be behind it. The genes are TRBV20-1 and TRBJ1-5; D is uncertain. CDR3 length: 13 residues. From germline, CDR1 is DFQATT and CDR2 SNEGSKA (reference sequence). The CDR3: CSARTSGNQPQHF. The CDR3 nucleotides read TGCAGTGCTAGAACCTCTGGCAATCAACCCCAGCATTTT.

The genes are TRBV12-3 or TRBV12-4 and TRBJ1-1; TRBD1 matches at 10 bases. V shed 3 bases and J 5 bases; nucleotides not matched to a gene: 6. The CDR3 totals 15 residues. CDR3 in DNA: TGTGCCAGCAGTTTCGTAGGGACAGGGGTTACTGAAGCTTTCTTT. Translated: CASSFVGTGVTEAFF.

This clonotype was picked up a small number of times. This sequence joins TRBV6-2 or TRBV6-3 and TRBJ2-7; 8 bases agree with TRBD1. The CDR3 length is 14 residues. Trimming removed 5 bases from V and 5 bases from J; junction bases left unmatched: 8. The germline gives CDR1 MNHEY, CDR2 SVGEGT. CDR3 sequence (DNA): TGTGCCAGCAGTAGCCCCGGACAGGGCAACGAGCAGTACTTC. Amino acid sequence: CASSSPGQGNEQYF.

The DNA of the CDR3 is TGCGCCAGCAGCTGGGGTCTTCGCGAGACCCAGTACTTC. Amino acids: CASSWGLRETQYF. The chain links TRBV5-1 to TRBJ2-5; D unresolved. The CDR3 runs to 13 residues. The germline gives CDR1 SGHRS, CDR2 YFSETQ. V dropped 3 bases and J dropped 5 bases, with 11 bases sitting between them.

The chain uses TRBV24-1 and TRBJ2-1, with 7 bases identical to TRBD2. The J segment lost 6 bases and the V segment lost 1 base, leaving 8 bases of the junction unmatched. The CDR3 loop spans 16 amino acids. Per germline, CDR1 KGHDR and CDR2 SFDVKD. The DNA of the CDR3 is TGTGCCACCAGTGATTTTGGGCGGGAGAGGAGCAATGAGCAGTTCTTC. Residues: CATSDFGRERSNEQFF.

The rearrangement uses TRBV20-1 and TRBJ1-1; D not resolved. V lost 3 bases to trimming and J lost 3 bases, with 5 bases between them. The CDR3 sequence is 11 residues long. Germline CDR1 reads DFQATT; CDR2 reads SNEGSKA (reference sequence). The CDR3 DNA reads as TGCAGTGCTAGTGTTCACACTGAAGCTTTCTTT. Protein sequence: CSASVHTEAFF.

The sample holds many counts of this clonotype. The rearrangement links TRBV6-6 to TRBJ2-7; perhaps TRBD2 as D (5 bases). Germline V gene lookup returns CDR1 MNHNY and CDR2 SVGAGI (reference sequence). This CDR3 contains 14 residues. V shed 0 bases and J shed 2 bases, with 8 bases lying between them. CDR3 loop: CASSYSIGTYEQYF. The CDR3 nucleotides are TGTGCCAGCAGTTACTCCATCGGGACCTACGAGCAGTACTTC.